The clone carrying this TCR beta chain occurred a few times. Its matching antigen is unknown. The study's library attached unique molecular identifiers to single cDNA molecules. TCRdb ran MiXCR on the RACE reads and lists one entry per CDR3 protein. The sample includes just under 65,000 distinct CDR3 sequences, 11% of them seen just once. This entry comes from a study of human T cells and chemical hapten exposure. Study details: Each week of the roughly 26-week study, patients had diphenylcyclopropenone applied to the scalp. Findings of the study overall: DPC sensitization did not alter TCRs above 1 in 1000 frequency.

The time point: patch test 3, about 24 weeks after DPC sensitization. Stated treatment: therapeutic diphenylcyclopropenone sensitization with weekly scalp DPC. Germline V lookup: CDR1 SQVTM, CDR2 ANQGSEA. V was cut by 3 bases and J by 9 bases, with 12 bases left in between. The CDR3 runs to 12 residues. Sequences were derived from whole blood, sampled in connection with sensitization to the hapten diphenylcyclopropenone (DPC). The TCR originated in a woman younger than 45 with alopecia areata. Some clones in this sample may be carry-over from other donors' samples. The chain uses TRBV29-1 and TRBJ2-1; D is unclear. CDR3 residues: CSVDEGPGEQFF. The DNA for the CDR3 is TGCAGCGTTGACGAAGGGCCAGGTGAGCAGTTCTTC.